A single sample gave rise to the 3 T cell receptor beta chains below, sequenced in a study of memory CD4+ T cells and cytomegalovirus serostatus. Single viable CD3+CD4+CD8-CD45RO+ cells were sorted as the memory CD4+ T cells. Only in-frame clones appear in the TCRdb table, and some are missing; sequencing was by immunoSEQ multiplex PCR. The sample consists of some 87,000 clones, roughly 80% of them appearing once. The sequenced sample consisted of memory CD4+ T cells from blood. The source of these receptors is an adult in good health and CMV-seropositive.

This rearrangement joins TRBV12-1 to TRBJ2-3; the table's D call TRBD1 went unverified against the DNA. TRBV12-1 is shown as a pseudogene. The CDR3 loop spans 14 amino acids. CDR3 nucleotide sequence: TGTGCCAGCAGCTCCCCCCGACAGGCAGATACGCAGTATTTT. Its protein is CASSSPRQADTQYF.

In DNA, the CDR3 is TGTGCCAGCAGCTTATCCAACAGTAATTCACCCCTCCACTTT. It is translated as CASSLSNSNSPLHF. The chain combines TRBV11-2 with TRBJ1-6, with unresolved D. The CDR3 runs 14 residues. The germline V gene has CDR1 SGHAT and CDR2 FQNNGV. Trimming left V 2 bases short and J 6 bases short, with 8 bases between.

This clone was observed a single time. The V gene is TRBV5-1, the J gene TRBJ2-3; the D is unclear. CDR1 is SGHRS and CDR2 is YFSETQ in the germline V gene. V dropped 5 bases and J dropped 0 bases, with 4 bases sitting between them. The CDR3 consists of 12 residues. CDR3 region: CASRFSTDTQYF. The CDR3 bases are TGCGCCAGCAGGTTCAGCACAGATACGCAGTATTTT.